This TCR beta chain came from a study of glioma-infiltrating T cells after dendritic cell vaccination. Deletions cut 2 bases from V and 1 base from J, with 9 bases between. CDR1 and CDR2 from the germline V gene are MNHEY and SVGAGI. The length of the CDR3 is 15 residues. Produced via immunoSEQ multiplex PCR; TCRdb's table is partial and in-frame only. Among about 73,000 clones listed, roughly 80% were seen once. Here the sequenced sample was blood, taken before dendritic cell vaccination. V usage is TRBV6-5 and J usage is TRBJ2-1; D may be TRBD1 (7 bases). The TCR sequence derives from a human donor with glioblastoma. The CDR3: CASSYQGGSYNEQFF. CDR3 bases: TGTGCCAGCAGTTACCAGGGGGGATCCTACAATGAGCAGTTCTTC.